The rows below give T cell receptor beta chains drawn from one sample of a study of blood T cell repertoires in COVID-19. Generated by immunoSEQ multiplex PCR, the TCRdb table keeps only in-frame clones and is missing some. The sample has around 280,000 clones, approximately 86% seen once. Sequencing was done on a sample of peripheral blood. These receptors originate from a woman aged 45-60 years who had recovered from COVID-19. CDR3s include the opening cysteine and the closing phenylalanine or tryptophan. Each record gives: V gene, clone size, J gene, D gene, CDR3 protein, CDR3 DNA. D genes are given only for firm matches. Clone size, where shown, is once, few, many, or a class for clones that have expanded.

>TRBV4-2|-|TRBJ1-3|TRBD1
CASGGTGASGNTIYF
TGTGCCAGCGGGGGGACAGGGGCTTCTGGAAACACCATATATTTT
>TRBV10-3|-|TRBJ1-1|-
CAIRLDSLGAEAFF
TGTGCCATCAGATTGGACAGCCTCGGGGCTGAAGCTTTCTTT
>TRBV29-1|-|TRBJ1-5|TRBD1
CSVLQGAGQPQHF
TGCAGCGTCCTACAGGGGGCGGGTCAGCCCCAGCATTTT
>TRBV7-2|-|TRBJ2-2|TRBD1
CASSLVGGQGARNGELFF
TGTGCCAGCAGCTTAGTAGGGGGACAGGGGGCGCGGAACGGGGAGCTGTTTTTT
>TRBV7-7|-|TRBJ2-1|TRBD1
CASSLAPWTGEFF
TGTGCTAGCAGCTTAGCCCCGTGGACAGGGGAGTTCTTC
>TRBV5-6|-|TRBJ1-1|-
CASSPADWGLVNTEAFF
TGTGCCAGCAGCCCTGCCGATTGGGGGCTGGTGAACACTGAAGCTTTCTTT
>TRBV28|-|TRBJ2-3|TRBD2
CASRPGLAGEGGTDTQYF
TGTGCCAGCAGACCGGGACTAGCGGGAGAAGGCGGCACAGATACGCAGTATTTT
>TRBV30|-|TRBJ1-2|TRBD1
CAVDRAGYTF
TGTGCCGTTGACAGGGCGGGCTACACCTTC
>TRBV5-1|once|TRBJ2-7|TRBD1
CASSLSGQGISYEQYF
TGCGCCAGCAGCTTGTCGGGACAGGGGATATCATACGAGCAGTACTTC
>TRBV14|-|TRBJ1-1|-
CASSQDFDRSGTEAFF
TGTGCCAGCAGCCAAGATTTCGACAGAAGTGGCACTGAAGCTTTCTTT
>TRBV6-5|-|TRBJ2-1|TRBD2
CASRLKAGGNNEQFF
TGTGCCAGCAGGCTCAAGGCGGGAGGGAACAATGAGCAGTTCTTC
>TRBV7-6|-|TRBJ2-7|TRBD2
CASSSPPAGASYEQYF
TGTGCCAGCAGCTCGCCCCCAGCGGGAGCCTCCTACGAGCAGTACTTC
>TRBV5-1|-|TRBJ2-5|-
CASTQRGWVEETQYF
TGCGCCAGCACCCAACGGGGTTGGGTAGAGGAGACCCAGTACTTC
>TRBV7-8|-|TRBJ1-5|-
CASSLGGGRRGNQPQHF
TGTGCCAGCAGCTTAGGCGGGGGGCGTCGGGGCAATCAGCCCCAGCATTTT
>TRBV5-1|-|TRBJ2-5|TRBD2
CASRAGAGVLETQYF
TGCGCCAGCAGAGCGGGGGCTGGAGTACTAGAGACCCAGTACTTC
>TRBV9|-|TRBJ2-6|-
CASSHPLRSGANVLTF
TGTGCCAGCAGCCACCCCCTGCGCTCTGGGGCCAACGTCCTGACTTTC
>TRBV27|once|TRBJ1-5|TRBD1
CASSPRGRGQPQHF
TGTGCCAGCAGTCCGAGGGGGCGCGGTCAGCCCCAGCATTTT
>TRBV7-3|-|TRBJ2-1|-
CASSLNAPSSYNEQFF
TGTGCCAGCAGCTTAAACGCGCCGAGCTCCTACAATGAGCAGTTCTTC
>TRBV27|once|TRBJ2-5|-
CASSLYPMPRIETQYF
TGTGCCAGCAGTTTATACCCCATGCCGCGGATAGAGACCCAGTACTTC
>TRBV4-3|once|TRBJ2-3|TRBD1
CASAREQGARNTQYF
TGCGCCAGCGCCAGGGAGCAGGGGGCGCGAAATACGCAGTATTTT
>TRBV24-1|-|TRBJ2-5|-
CATSGTGSVTQYF
TGTGCCACCAGTGGAACAGGGTCGGTGACCCAGTACTTC
>TRBV7-2|-|TRBJ1-2|TRBD1
CASSARQGGGYTF
TGTGCCAGCAGCGCCCGACAGGGAGGTGGCTACACCTTC
>TRBV10-3|few|TRBJ2-7|TRBD2
CAIRTSGISYEQYF
TGTGCCATCAGGACTAGCGGGATCTCCTACGAGCAGTACTTC
>TRBV20-1|-|TRBJ2-1|-
CSASLYSLAYNEQFF
TGCAGTGCTAGTTTGTATAGTCTGGCCTACAATGAGCAGTTCTTC
>TRBV7-8|-|TRBJ1-5|-
CASSFNRKISNQPQHF
TGTGCCAGCAGCTTTAACAGGAAAATTAGCAATCAGCCCCAGCATTTT
>TRBV28|once|TRBJ2-1|-
CASSLRGEQFF
TGTGCCAGCAGTTTAAGAGGGGAGCAGTTCTTC
>TRBV23-1|-|TRBJ2-2|TRBD2
CASSQSRLARRGRTGELFF
TGCGCCAGCAGTCAATCCCGGCTAGCACGACGCGGGAGGACCGGGGAGCTGTTTTTT
>TRBV6-5|-|TRBJ1-2|TRBD1
CATRQGSNYGYTF
TGTGCCACCCGACAGGGCTCTAACTATGGCTACACCTTC
>TRBV30|once|TRBJ2-1|-
CAWSSRNEQFF
TGTGCCTGGTCGTCCCGGAATGAGCAGTTCTTC
>TRBV19|-|TRBJ1-1|TRBD1
CASSTRQGYTEAFF
TGTGCCAGTAGTACGAGACAGGGTTACACTGAAGCTTTCTTT
>TRBV28|-|TRBJ2-6|-
CASSEQGSGANVLTF
TGTGCCAGCAGTGAACAGGGATCTGGGGCCAACGTCCTGACTTTC
>TRBV19|-|TRBJ1-4|TRBD1
CASSIQGARANEKLFF
TGTGCCAGTAGTATACAGGGGGCGCGAGCTAATGAAAAACTGTTTTTT
>TRBV10-2|-|TRBJ2-2|TRBD2
CASRSGTYTGELFF
TGCGCCAGTAGGAGCGGGACTTACACCGGGGAGCTGTTTTTT
>TRBV6-2/TRBV6-3|-|TRBJ1-2|-
CASSYGTAGDLANYGYTF
TGTGCCAGCAGTTACGGAACGGCAGGGGATCTAGCTAACTATGGCTACACCTTC
>TRBV5-5|-|TRBJ2-3|TRBD2
CASSLGREGLDTQYF
TGTGCCAGCAGCTTGGGGCGGGAGGGCCTAGATACGCAGTATTTT
>TRBV27|-|TRBJ1-1|-
CASSSTWAATEAFF
TGTGCCAGCAGTTCGACATGGGCCGCCACTGAAGCTTTCTTT
>TRBV5-4|-|TRBJ2-7|-
CASREPGRDEQYF
TGTGCCAGCAGGGAACCCGGTCGGGACGAGCAGTACTTC
>TRBV24-1|once|TRBJ2-3|-
CATSDPTTDTQYF
TGTGCCACCAGTGATCCTACCACAGATACGCAGTATTTT
>TRBV24-1|-|TRBJ2-1|TRBD2
CATSDPTSGRANEQFF
TGTGCCACCAGTGACCCCACTAGCGGGAGGGCCAATGAGCAGTTCTTC
>TRBV18|-|TRBJ1-2|-
CASSPLGPLEGYTF
TGTGCCAGCTCCCCCTTGGGGCCCCTGGAGGGCTACACCTTC
>TRBV30|-|TRBJ1-5|-
CAWSRREGNQPQHF
TGTGCCTGGAGTAGGAGGGAGGGCAATCAGCCCCAGCATTTT
>TRBV20-1|-|TRBJ2-3|TRBD2
CSASPPGGPDTQYF
TGCAGTGCTAGTCCTCCGGGAGGGCCAGATACGCAGTATTTT
>TRBV6-2/TRBV6-3|few|TRBJ1-5|TRBD1
CASSLTGGGNQPQHF
TGTGCCAGCAGTTTGACAGGGGGCGGCAATCAGCCCCAGCATTTT
>TRBV5-6|-|TRBJ1-4|TRBD1
CASSFWRQGITNEKLFF
TGTGCCAGCAGCTTTTGGCGACAGGGAATAACTAATGAAAAACTGTTTTTT
>TRBV27|-|TRBJ1-2|-
CASSLSGGYGGYTF
TGTGCCAGCAGTTTATCGGGGGGGTATGGAGGCTACACCTTC
>TRBV7-2|-|TRBJ2-7|-
CASSLSGQTYEQYF
TGTGCCAGCAGCTTATCCGGACAGACATACGAGCAGTACTTC
>TRBV21-1|-|TRBJ1-4|-
CASSKSGGVDEKLFF
TGTGCCAGCAGCAAGTCGGGAGGGGTCGATGAAAAACTGTTTTTT
>TRBV19|-|TRBJ1-2|-
CASSIDGLQGTYGYTF
TGTGCCAGTAGTATAGATGGACTTCAGGGGACCTATGGCTACACCTTC